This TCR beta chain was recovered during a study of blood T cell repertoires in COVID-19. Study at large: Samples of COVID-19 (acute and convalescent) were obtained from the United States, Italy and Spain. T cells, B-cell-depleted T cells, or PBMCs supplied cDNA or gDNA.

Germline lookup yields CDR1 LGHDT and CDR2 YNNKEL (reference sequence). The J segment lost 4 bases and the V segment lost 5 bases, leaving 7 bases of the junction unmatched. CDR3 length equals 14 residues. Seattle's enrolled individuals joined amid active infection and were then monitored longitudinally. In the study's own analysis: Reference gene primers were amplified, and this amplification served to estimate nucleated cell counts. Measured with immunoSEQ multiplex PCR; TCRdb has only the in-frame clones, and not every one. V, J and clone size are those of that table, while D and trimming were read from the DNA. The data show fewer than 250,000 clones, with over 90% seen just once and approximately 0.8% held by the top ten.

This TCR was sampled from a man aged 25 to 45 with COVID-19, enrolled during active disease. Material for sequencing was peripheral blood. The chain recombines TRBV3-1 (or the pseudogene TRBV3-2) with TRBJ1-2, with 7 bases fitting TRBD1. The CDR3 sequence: CASSWDRPTYGYTF. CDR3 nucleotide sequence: TGTGCCAGCAGCTGGGACAGACCTACCTATGGCTACACCTTC.